These 3 T cell receptor beta chains were all obtained from the same sample, sequenced in a study of tissue T cells after allogeneic stem cell transplantation (dated by TCRdb to between 2021 and 2022). In light of the paper, this sample's time point label describes: mouse harvest day 14 after allogeneic transplant. Each mouse graft consisted of 10^7 T-cell-depleted bone marrow cells plus 10^6 splenic CD5+ T cells and was given by tail vein injection. The library was generated by the immunoSEQ multiplex PCR assay. TCRdb re-hosts the immuneACCESS table, in-frame sequences only. Its copies lack some clones; in the studies checked, an unresolved V gene accounts for under half of them, and the cause for the rest is not known. In all, the sample holds several thousand clones, and 36% of those were seen once. The ten largest clones represent approximately 5% of the sample. Sequences were obtained from skin. The receptors stem from a female BALB/c mouse given C57BL/6 T cells with graft-versus-host disease after an allogeneic hematopoietic cell transplant.

About this clone: Gene names follow the mouse nomenclature. The read is 1 residue too short to cover the CDR3 end, so that end is filled in from the germline J gene. The V and J genes are TRBV26 and TRBJ2-1, with TRBD2 identical over 12 bases. J was trimmed by 3 bases and V by 5 bases; bases with no gene match: 5. Germline V CDR1 and CDR2: KGHPV, FQNQEV (reference sequence). The CDR3 loop spans 16 amino acids. The CDR3 here is CASSRTGGVSYAEQFF. The sequenced CDR3 bases are TGTGCCAGCAGTAGGACTGGGGGGGTGAGCTATGCTGAGCAGTTC.

With respect to this clone: Gene labels here are mouse ones. With the read ending 1 residue before the CDR3 end, the germline J gene is used to fill in that end. V and J are TRBV4 and TRBJ1-3; D is undetermined. Per the germline V gene, CDR1 is LGHDT and CDR2 is YNNKQL (reference sequence). The ends were cut back, 5 bases at V and 0 bases at J, with 11 bases in the middle. The CDR3 length is 15 residues. CDR3 region: CASSASTISGNTLYF. The DNA read from the CDR3 is TGTGCCAGCAGCGCCTCGACAATTTCTGGAAATACGCTCTAT.

Regarding this clone: Mouse names are used for the genes. The CDR3 end is not reached by the read, which stops 1 residue before it; the germline J gene fills it in. V and J are TRBV13-1 and TRBJ1-2; D uncertain. CDR3 size: 12 residues. CDR1 NSHNY and CDR2 SYGAGN come from the germline V gene. Trimming left V 2 bases short and J 4 bases short, with 6 bases between. The covered CDR3 bases are TGTGCCAGCAGTGACCAGGCCTCCGACTACACC. This translates into CASSDQASDYT. The complete CDR3 protein is CASSDQASDYTF.